Included here is one TCR beta chain sequence, with context. Template switching supplied a universal primer site; unique molecular identifiers were carried on the cDNA. Each CDR3 protein gets one entry after TCRdb re-called the 5' RACE reads with MiXCR. The sample yields 200,000 to 250,000 distinct CDR3 sequences, 12% seen once. CDR1 is SGHNT and CDR2 is YENEEA in the germline V gene. CDR3 size: 17 residues. V trimming: 5 bases; J trimming: 6 bases; junction bases outside the gene matches: 15. This sample was taken from a study of identical twins. These records were also assigned to another study, of yellow fever vaccine responses in identical twins.

The origin of this receptor is a young woman in good health. The sequencing sample was made of memory (CD45RO+) T cells sorted from blood. V usage is TRBV11-3 and J usage is TRBJ2-3; 9 nucleotides align to TRBD1. Here the CDR3 DNA reads TGTGCCAGCAGCCCCCGTTCCGGGACAGGGAAGTTGGATACGCAGTATTTT. It encodes CASSPRSGTGKLDTQYF. The variable domain in full, completed from reference TRBV11-3 and TRBJ2-3, reads EAGVVQSPRYKIIEKKQPVAFWCNPISGHNTLYWYLQNLGQGPELLIRYENEEAVDDSQLPKDRFSAERLKGVDSTLKIQPAELGDSAVYLCASSPRSGTGKLDTQYFGPGTRLTVL.